These 26 T cell receptor beta chains originate from one sample sequenced in a study of cytomegalovirus exposure and HLA in healthy donors. The PCR contained 60 Vbeta and 13 Jbeta primers. Clones were read by immunoSEQ multiplex PCR, and TCRdb kept only the in-frame ones, dropping some. The repertoire has approximately 290,000 clones, approximately 80% of them found once; the top ten carry around 0.33%. Sequences were obtained from PBMCs. The receptors originated from a girl aged 2 to 9 in good health and CMV-seronegative.

The chain employs TRBV5-1 and TRBJ2-1, with unresolved D. V lost 4 bases and J 1 base, leaving 9 bases between the germline ends. The CDR3 extends over 14 amino acids. From germline, CDR1 is SGHRS and CDR2 YFSETQ. The CDR3 loop reads CASSRLLSYNEQFF. The CDR3 DNA reads TGCGCCAGCAGCCGACTGCTATCCTACAATGAGCAGTTCTTC.

This sequence joins TRBV2 and TRBJ1-3; D might be TRBD1 (6 bases). Germline CDR1 and CDR2: SNHLY and FYNNEI. Trimming shortened V by 4 bases and J by 0 bases, and 13 bases separated the two germline ends. The CDR3 spans 16 residues. As DNA, the CDR3 is TGTGCCAGCAGTGGGGGACACCTAGTCTCTGGAAACACCATATATTTT. Its translation: CASSGGHLVSGNTIYF.

This sequence joins TRBV7-8 and TRBJ2-5, with 8 bases lining up with TRBD1. The closer fit of TRBJ2-7 to the DNA end suggests the J call may be wrong. The CDR3 loop spans 15 amino acids. Germline values: CDR1 SGHVS, CDR2 FQNEAQ. The chain's CDR3 is CASSLGTGPIYEQYF. CDR3 DNA sequence: TGTGCCAGCAGCTTAGGGACAGGGCCAATCTACGAGCAGTACTTC.

A single count supports this clone. The V and J genes are TRBV6-5 and TRBJ2-3, with a possible D match to TRBD1 (6 bases). The CDR3 is 14 amino acids. Germline loops: CDR1 MNHEY, CDR2 SVGAGI. V lost 2 bases to trimming and J lost 0 bases, with 6 bases between them. DNA of the CDR3: TGTGCCAGCAGTTACCAGGGGAGCACAGATACGCAGTATTTT. It yields the protein CASSYQGSTDTQYF.

The chain employs TRBV7-6 and TRBJ2-1; 11 nucleotides line up with TRBD2. The germline CDR1 and CDR2 sequences are SGHVS and FNYEAQ. The CDR3 is 17 amino acids. J was trimmed by 9 bases and V by 4 bases; bases with no gene match: 14. The CDR3 nucleotides are TGTGCCAGCAGCTCCCTACCGAGGCGGCTAGCGGGAGGTGAGCAGTTCTTC. It encodes CASSSLPRRLAGGEQFF.

This chain links TRBV30 with TRBJ2-1; perhaps TRBD1 as D (5 bases). Trimming took off 4 bases at V and 7 bases at J, with 17 bases between the two ends. Germline V gives CDR1 GTSNPN, CDR2 SVGIG (reference sequence). This CDR3 comprises 14 residues. The CDR3 is CAWKGRVHQNEQFF. The CDR3 bases are TGTGCCTGGAAGGGCAGGGTCCACCAAAATGAGCAGTTCTTC.

J is TRBJ2-7 and V is TRBV11-1; D remains unclear. CDR1 and CDR2 (germline): SGHAT, FQDESV (reference sequence). The CDR3 extends over 13 amino acids. Trimming took off 5 bases at V and 3 bases at J, with 11 bases between the two ends. In nucleotides, the CDR3 is TGTGCCAGCAGCCCTAAACCTAGCTACGAGCAGTACTTC. Translated: CASSPKPSYEQYF.

The V call is TRBV10-3, the J call TRBJ2-7; 13 bases are a match to TRBD2. The CDR3 covers 17 residues. Trimming at V came to 7 bases and at J to 0 bases, leaving 9 bases not matched to a gene. Germline CDR1 is ENHRY and CDR2 is SYGVKD. CDR3 sequence: CAITSGTSGKSSYEQYF. In DNA form, the CDR3 reads TGTGCCATCACCTCCGGGACTAGCGGGAAAAGCTCCTACGAGCAGTACTTC.

This clone has a single count. J is TRBJ1-1 and V is TRBV6-5; D is unresolved. V lost 5 bases and J 3 bases, leaving 13 bases between the germline ends. The CDR3 runs to 14 residues. CDR1 is MNHEY and CDR2 is SVGAGI in the germline V gene. As DNA, the CDR3 is TGTGCCAGCAGTGTAAGCCTGAGGGACACTGAAGCTTTCTTT. Its protein is CASSVSLRDTEAFF.

The rearrangement joins TRBV7-9 to TRBJ1-1; TRBD1 agrees at 7 bases. The CDR3 runs 14 residues. Germline CDR1 SEHNR, CDR2 FQNEAQ (reference sequence). Trimming took 7 bases from V and 4 from J; bases not matched to a gene: 9. DNA for the CDR3: TGTGCCAGCACCGGAAACAGGGGTTCCACTGAAGCTTTCTTT. Encoded protein: CASTGNRGSTEAFF.

The CDR3 DNA reads TGTGCCAGCAGTGAAGGAGGCCGGGGGTGGAACACCGGGGAGCTGTTTTTT. This translates into CASSEGGRGWNTGELFF. The rearrangement links TRBV25-1 to TRBJ2-2, with D perhaps TRBD2 (6 bases). CDR1 and CDR2 from the germline V gene are MGHDK and SYGVNS. The CDR3 runs 17 residues. V dropped 2 bases and J dropped 1 base, with 14 bases sitting between them.

The chain links TRBV7-9 to TRBJ2-7, with 7 nucleotides matching TRBD2. This CDR3 region has 12 residues. With V trimmed by 0 bases and J by 7 bases, 0 bases remained unmatched. CDR1 and CDR2 (germline): SEHNR, FQNEAQ (reference sequence). CDR3 in DNA: TGTGCCAGCAGCTTAGCGCGGGGGGAGCAGTACTTC. Residues: CASSLARGEQYF.

This clone came up a few times. The chain employs TRBV19 and TRBJ2-1; D is undetermined. The CDR3 length is 14 residues. CDR1 LNHDA and CDR2 SQIVND come from the germline V gene (reference sequence). V was clipped by 3 bases and J by 6 bases, with 12 bases between them. The CDR3 DNA sequence: TGTGCCAGTAGTATGCTAGTTGATCCCAATGAGCAGTTCTTC. Amino acids: CASSMLVDPNEQFF.

This clone was seen a few times. This rearrangement joins TRBV13 to TRBJ2-2; a possible D gene is TRBD1 (5 bases). CDR3 length equals 14 residues. Deletions cut 5 bases from V and 4 bases from J, with 11 bases between. The germline V gene has CDR1 PRHDT and CDR2 FYEKMQ (reference sequence). The CDR3 sequence is CASSPGDSTGELFF. CDR3 sequence (DNA): TGTGCCAGCAGCCCCGGAGACAGCACCGGGGAGCTGTTTTTT.

This clone has just one count. The rearrangement joins TRBV5-1 to TRBJ2-5; 9 nucleotides match TRBD2. The end of the DNA is better explained by TRBJ2-7, so the J call may be wrong. The CDR3 runs to 15 residues. Germline V gene data show CDR1 as SGHRS and CDR2 as YFSETQ. The CDR3 nucleotides read TGCGCCAGCAGCGCATCCGGGACTAGCCCCTCCGAGCAGTACTTC. Its protein is CASSASGTSPSEQYF.

J is TRBJ1-1 and V is TRBV28; 7 nucleotides match TRBD1. The CDR3 runs to 14 residues. The germline CDR1 and CDR2 sequences are MDHEN and SYDVKM. Germline trimming cut 3 bases from V and 1 base from J; bases unmatched to any gene: 2. The CDR3 loop is CASSLGDRNTEAFF. CDR3 DNA: TGTGCCAGCAGTTTGGGGGACAGGAACACTGAAGCTTTCTTT.

This chain joins TRBV7-3 and TRBJ2-3, with 12 bases that match TRBD2. Germline V gene sequence: CDR1 SGHTA, CDR2 FQGTGA. V shed 5 bases, J shed 2 bases, and the junction held 8 bases outside the gene matches. The CDR3 consists of 17 residues. CDR3 in amino acids: CASSKPGLAGYTDTQYF. In DNA form, the CDR3 reads TGTGCCAGCAGCAAACCCGGACTAGCGGGGTACACAGATACGCAGTATTTT.

The chain recombines TRBV18 with TRBJ2-1; 8 bases line up with TRBD1. The ends lost 3 bases at V and 7 bases at J; junction bases unmatched: 5. This CDR3 is built from 14 residues. Germline V lookup: CDR1 KGHSH, CDR2 LQKENI. CDR3 residues: CASSPLRGQNEQFF. CDR3 DNA: TGTGCCAGCTCACCGCTCAGGGGGCAGAATGAGCAGTTCTTC.

The rearrangement links TRBV19 to TRBJ2-1, with TRBD1 matching over 8 bases. Germline CDR1 LNHDA, CDR2 SQIVND (reference sequence). CDR3 length equals 15 residues. V trimming: 5 bases; J trimming: 3 bases; junction bases outside the gene matches: 6. The CDR3 coding sequence is TGTGCCAGTAGTGAGTGGACAGGGATCTACAATGAGCAGTTCTTC. As protein: CASSEWTGIYNEQFF.

In its sample, this clone was seen once. The genes are TRBV2 and TRBJ2-3; D is perhaps TRBD2 (6 bases). There are 17 residues in the CDR3. Germline CDR1 and CDR2: SNHLY and FYNNEI. The V end lost 7 bases, the J end lost 0 bases, and 20 bases lay between the germline ends. Here the CDR3 reads CASTSRIAVSSTDTQYF. Written as DNA, the CDR3 is TGTGCCAGCACCTCCCGTATAGCGGTGTCTAGCACAGATACGCAGTATTTT.

The chain combines TRBV28 with TRBJ1-5; 7 bases agree with TRBD1. This CDR3 comprises 15 residues. From germline, CDR1 is MDHEN and CDR2 SYDVKM. The trim removed 7 bases at V and 2 bases at J, leaving 8 bases unmatched. CDR3 bases: TGTGCCAGCACTTCAGACAGGGCCGGCAATCAGCCCCAGCATTTT. Translating it yields CASTSDRAGNQPQHF.

Only a few counts were recorded for this clone. The J gene is TRBJ2-7, the V gene TRBV7-9; the D is unclear. Trimming shortened V by 3 bases and J by 4 bases, and 7 bases separated the two germline ends. Germline V gene data show CDR1 as SEHNR and CDR2 as FQNEAQ (reference sequence). The CDR3 spans 12 residues. The CDR3: CASSFGFYEQYF. CDR3 nucleotide sequence: TGTGCCAGCAGCTTTGGCTTTTACGAGCAGTACTTC.

This rearrangement joins TRBV29-1 to TRBJ2-1; tentative D call: TRBD1 (6 bases). This CDR3 is 13 amino acids long. Germline V gene lookup returns CDR1 SQVTM and CDR2 ANQGSEA. V was clipped by 4 bases and J by 2 bases, with 9 bases between them. CDR3 protein: CSVVRGAYNEQFF. CDR3 nucleotide sequence: TGCAGCGTTGTCAGGGGCGCCTACAATGAGCAGTTCTTC.

CDR3 region: CASGRTKAFF. DNA of the CDR3: TGTGCCAGCGGGCGCACGAAAGCTTTCTTT. V usage is TRBV6-5 and J usage is TRBJ1-1; D is uncertain. Trimming shortened V by 8 bases and J by 9 bases, and 10 bases separated the two germline ends. In germline, CDR1 is MNHEY, CDR2 SVGAGI. The CDR3 contains 10 residues.

The chain couples TRBV27 to TRBJ2-1, with 7 bases matching TRBD1. Looked up from germline, CDR1 is MNHEY and CDR2 is SMNVEV (reference sequence). The V gene end was trimmed by 4 bases and the J gene end by 1 base; junction bases not matched to a gene: 1. The CDR3 consists of 14 residues. For the CDR3, the DNA is TGTGCCAGCAGTTGGGACAGTTCCTACAATGAGCAGTTCTTC. This encodes CASSWDSSYNEQFF.

As for this clone: At one end the junction does not follow the germline gene, possibly because of a read error. V and J are TRBV27 and TRBJ2-3, with TRBD2 matching over 7 bases. Per germline, CDR1 MNHEY and CDR2 SMNVEV (reference sequence). The CDR3 covers 16 residues. The CDR3 region is CASSLSPSGLTDAQYF. For the CDR3, the DNA is TGTGCCAGCAGTTTATCCCCTAGCGGTCTCACAGATGCGCAGTATTTT.